This passage covers 11 T cell receptor beta chains from one sample sequenced in a study of T cells in Graves' hyperthyroidism and ophthalmopathy. Amplified TCR beta CDR3 regions came from RNA transcripts. Primed by the HTBI set, a first-round RT-PCR was run on the TCR CDR3. MiXCR was run by TCRdb on the multiplex PCR reads, yielding one entry per CDR3 protein. The sample contains approximately 700,000 distinct CDR3 sequences, 45% of which appear only once. The material sequenced was peripheral blood or thyroid tissue (not recorded which). The source of these receptors is an adult man with Graves' disease, either hyperthyroidism or ophthalmopathy (not recorded which).

The chain joins TRBV7-8 to TRBJ2-5; D is possibly TRBD2 (7 bases). From germline, CDR1 is SGHVS and CDR2 FQNEAQ. The CDR3 has 16 amino acids. The V end was cut by 5 bases, the J end by 5 bases, with 21 bases between. In DNA, the CDR3 is TGTGCCAGCAGCCAAGATGGGTCGGGGGGCGGTGAGACCCAGTACTTC. Protein sequence: CASSQDGSGGGETQYF.

This chain links TRBV28 with TRBJ2-5, with D possibly called TRBD1 or TRBD2 (7 bases each). The CDR3 runs 13 residues. The germline gives CDR1 MDHEN, CDR2 SYDVKM. V dropped 4 bases and J dropped 10 bases, with 16 bases sitting between them. This CDR3 is CASSWGGTEDQYF. The CDR3 DNA is TGTGCCAGCAGTTGGGGAGGGACAGAAGACCAGTACTTC.

V and J are TRBV25-1 and TRBJ1-2; D may be TRBD1 (5 bases). The ends were cut back, 3 bases at V and 1 base at J, with 12 bases in the middle. Germline loops: CDR1 MGHDK, CDR2 SYGVNS. The CDR3 length is 15 residues. For the CDR3, the DNA is TGTGCCAGCAGTGAGGAGGAGGGGCTTAACTATGGCTACACCTTC. Its protein is CASSEEEGLNYGYTF.

This clonotype has at least ten counts. The V call is TRBV7-9, the J call TRBJ1-2; 7 nucleotides match TRBD1. This CDR3 has 14 amino acids. The germline gives CDR1 SEHNR, CDR2 FQNEAQ (reference sequence). The V and J ends lost 4 bases and 5 bases, in that order; junction bases with no gene match: 7. The CDR3 reads CASSSDRQWYGYTF. DNA for the CDR3: TGTGCCAGCAGCTCGGACAGGCAATGGTATGGCTACACCTTC.

This chain connects TRBV7-9 to TRBJ2-7; weak D call: TRBD1 (6 bases). Germline V gene sequence: CDR1 SEHNR, CDR2 FQNEAQ (reference sequence). The V end lost 5 bases, the J end lost 2 bases, and 19 bases lay between the germline ends. The CDR3 consists of 16 residues. For the CDR3, the DNA is TGTGCCAGCAGCGCAACCACAGGGAAGGGGGCCTACGAGCAGTACTTC. Its translation: CASSATTGKGAYEQYF.

In its sample, this clonotype was seen many times. The V and J genes are TRBV29-1 and TRBJ1-2; 7 positions match TRBD1. The V segment lost 6 bases and the J segment 0 bases; nucleotides outside the gene matches: 7. The V gene's germline CDR1 is SQVTM and CDR2 ANQGSEA. CDR3 length: 14 amino acids. The CDR3 DNA reads TGCAGCGTATACGGGACAGCGACTAACTATGGCTACACCTTC. It yields the protein CSVYGTATNYGYTF.

The rearrangement links TRBV4-1 to TRBJ1-2; D perhaps matches TRBD1 (6 bases). Germline V gene sequence: CDR1 MGHRA, CDR2 YSYEKL. V gave up 6 bases and J gave up 7 bases, with 12 bases separating them. The CDR3 covers 12 residues. The CDR3 is CASSHREGGYTF. Written as DNA, the CDR3 is TGCGCCAGCAGTCACAGGGAGGGTGGCTACACCTTC.

The chain joins TRBV6-1 to TRBJ2-2, with 7 bases lining up with TRBD1. This CDR3 is 13 amino acids long. Germline V gene sequence: CDR1 MNHNS, CDR2 SASEGT. V was clipped by 6 bases and J by 8 bases; unmatched bases: 6. The DNA of the CDR3 is TGTGCCAGCAGGCCCGACAGGGAAGGGGAGCTGTTTTTT. Translation: CASRPDREGELFF.

The chain uses TRBV20-1 and TRBJ1-5, with a possible D match to TRBD1 (5 bases). Trimming took 1 base from V and 1 from J, leaving 23 bases between them. Germline V gene data show CDR1 as DFQATT and CDR2 as SNEGSKA (reference sequence). The CDR3 has 19 residues. The CDR3 region has the DNA TGCAGTGCTAGAGCACCGCCCGGGACGGCACTGGGGAGCAATCAGCCCCAGCATTTT. Translated, it gives CSARAPPGTALGSNQPQHF.

This clonotype was recorded a few times. The V and J genes are TRBV7-9 and TRBJ2-5; no clear D gene. Germline CDR1 SEHNR, CDR2 FQNEAQ (reference sequence). V lost 5 bases and J 1 base, leaving 14 bases between the germline ends. The CDR3 is made up of 15 amino acids. The CDR3 spells CASSTSQGFQETQYF. The CDR3 nucleotides are TGTGCCAGCAGCACCTCTCAAGGGTTCCAAGAGACCCAGTACTTC.

This sequence joins TRBV5-1 and TRBJ1-6; 7 positions match TRBD1. The germline CDR1 and CDR2 sequences are SGHRS and YFSETQ. V gave up 0 bases and J gave up 8 bases; unmatched junction bases: 8. The CDR3 consists of 16 residues. CDR3 DNA sequence: TGCGCCAGCAGCTTGGAATGGGACAGAAAGGATTCACCCCTCCACTTT. Translation gives CASSLEWDRKDSPLHF. The complete variable domain, with remaining parts taken from reference TRBV5-1 and TRBJ1-6, reads KAGVTQTPRYLIKTRGQQVTLSCSPISGHRSVSWYQQTPGQGLQFLFEYFSETQRNKGNFPGRFSGRQFSNSRSEMNVSTLELGDSALYLCASSLEWDRKDSPLHFGNGTRLTVT.